This T cell receptor (beta chain) was documented in a study of CD8 T cells in Susac syndrome. With random hexamers, reverse transcription was performed on about 0.5 to 1 ug of RNA. The method of amplification for TCR beta CDR3 was immunoSEQ multiplex PCR, covering 54 Vbeta and 13 Jbeta. TCRdb re-derived calls from the immunoSEQ multiplex PCR reads in MiXCR, one entry per CDR3 protein. This sample has 200,000 or so distinct CDR3 sequences, with about 95% found just once. The CD8+ and CD4+ T cells were isolated magnetically using a negative isolation approach, whereas the TEMRA cells were enriched by FACS. The germline V gene encodes CDR1 DFQATT and CDR2 SNEGSKA (reference sequence). The CDR3 runs 15 residues. Deletions cut 2 bases from V and 3 bases from J, with 14 bases between.

The sequenced sample was CD4+ T cells from PBMCs. This TCR was recovered from a human donor with multiple sclerosis. The chain recombines TRBV20-1 with TRBJ1-5; D might be TRBD1 (5 bases). CDR3 protein: CSARLGDFPNQPQHF. The CDR3 nucleotides are TGCAGTGCTAGACTGGGGGATTTTCCCAATCAGCCCCAGCATTTT.